This entry lists 2 T cell receptor beta chains sequenced from one sample in a study of OX40 agonist ivuxolimab in advanced cancers. Assay used: immunoSEQ multiplex PCR; TCRdb lists only in-frame clones, some missing. The sample comprises about 48,000 clones, approximately 84% of which are singletons, and 1% to 1.3% rests with the top ten. Source: CD4+ or CD8+ T cells sorted from blood, taken in a trial of the OX40 agonist ivuxolimab. These receptors were taken from an adult with an advanced solid tumor such as melanoma, head and neck, liver or kidney cancer.

The chain combines TRBV12-5 with TRBJ2-2; D is possibly TRBD2 (5 bases). Germline V lookup: CDR1 LGHNT, CDR2 FRNRAP. The germline V and J ends were trimmed by 4 bases and 1 base, with 10 bases remaining between them. The CDR3 is 15 residues long. The CDR3 is CASGWWSGNTGELFF. CDR3 DNA sequence: TGTGCTAGTGGTTGGTGGAGCGGGAACACCGGGGAGCTGTTTTTT.

The gene calls are TRBV7-3 and TRBJ2-5; 7 bases map to TRBD1. Germline loops: CDR1 SGHTA, CDR2 FQGTGA. J gave up 5 bases and V 5 bases, and 5 bases lay outside the gene matches. CDR3 length equals 13 residues. The CDR3 sequence: CASSLARGETQYF. The CDR3 DNA reads as TGTGCCAGCAGCCTAGCCAGGGGGGAGACCCAGTACTTC. The full variable domain, completed using reference TRBV7-3 and TRBJ2-5, is GAGVSQTPSNKVTEKGKYVELRCDPISGHTALYWYRQSLGQGPEFLIYFQGTGAADDSGLPNDRFFAVRPEGSVSTLKIQRTERGDSAVYLCASSLARGETQYFGPGTRLLVL.